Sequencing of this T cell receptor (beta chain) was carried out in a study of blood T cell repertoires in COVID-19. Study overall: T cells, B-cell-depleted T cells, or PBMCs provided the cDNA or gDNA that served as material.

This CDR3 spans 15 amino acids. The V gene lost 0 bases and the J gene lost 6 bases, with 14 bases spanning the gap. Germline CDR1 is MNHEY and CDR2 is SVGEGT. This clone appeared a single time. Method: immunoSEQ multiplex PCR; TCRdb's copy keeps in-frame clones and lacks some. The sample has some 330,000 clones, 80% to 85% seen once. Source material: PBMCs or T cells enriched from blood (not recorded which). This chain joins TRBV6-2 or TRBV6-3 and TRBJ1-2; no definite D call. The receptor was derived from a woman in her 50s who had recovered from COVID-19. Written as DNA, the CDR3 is TGTGCCAGCAGTTACTCATCCGGTCCACTGAATGGCTACACCTTC. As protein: CASSYSSGPLNGYTF.